Each of the 5 T cell receptor beta chains below was sequenced from the same sample in a study of T cell responses to AZD1222 COVID-19 vaccine. The method was immunoSEQ multiplex PCR; TCRdb's version includes in-frame clones alone and lacks a portion of them. The data hold approximately 82,000 clones, with approximately 90% observed a single time. The input for sequencing was peripheral blood, taken 28 days after the second AZD1222 dose. These receptors were obtained from an adult who received the AZD1222 COVID-19 vaccine.

This clone was seen only once. The chain links TRBV19 to TRBJ1-4; D gene ambiguous. The CDR3 loop spans 15 amino acids. The ends were cut back, 7 bases at V and 7 bases at J, with 19 bases in the middle. CDR1 is LNHDA, CDR2 SQIVND, per germline (reference sequence). For the CDR3, the DNA is TGTGCCAGTACCCCTGCAGGTGGATTTGGTGAAAAACTGTTTTTT. It translates to CASTPAGGFGEKLFF.

V gene TRBV23-1 combines with J gene TRBJ1-2; D gene ambiguous. TRBV23-1 is marked as an open reading frame, function uncertain. The CDR3 totals 19 residues. The V and J ends lost 0 bases and 3 bases respectively, with 23 bases between them. DNA for the CDR3: TGCGCCAGCAGTCAATCGTCCCCGCCCCCCGAAGCCCGGTACTATGGCTACACCTTC. Residues: CASSQSSPPPEARYYGYTF.

The chain is built from TRBV30 and TRBJ2-7; 8 positions match TRBD1. This CDR3 has 15 residues. Trimming removed 8 bases from V and 4 bases from J; junction bases left unmatched: 16. The germline V gene encodes CDR1 GTSNPN and CDR2 SVGIG (reference sequence). The CDR3 nucleotides read TGTGCCGGTAGAGGGGAAGGGCAGGGGGCTTACGAGCAGTACTTC. It is translated as CAGRGEGQGAYEQYF. Based on the CDR3 plus reference TRBV30 and TRBJ2-7, the full variable domain is SQTIHQWPATLVQPVGSPLSLECTVEGTSNPNLYWYRQAAGRGLQLLFYSVGIGQISSEVPQNLSASRPQDRQFILSSKKLLLSDSGFYLCAGRGEGQGAYEQYFGPGTRLTVT.

The V and J genes are TRBV4-3 and TRBJ2-1; 9 positions match TRBD2. The CDR3 is 20 amino acids. Trimming removed 0 bases from V and 5 bases from J; junction bases left unmatched: 17. Germline V gives CDR1 LGHNA, CDR2 YSLEER. The CDR3 region has the DNA TGCGCCAGCAGCCAAGATTATTCGGCGGGGGGGCCTGTGGGGCACAATGAGCAGTTCTTC. Its translation is CASSQDYSAGGPVGHNEQFF.

This clone was counted a single time. The chain employs TRBV5-4 and TRBJ1-1, with D perhaps TRBD1 (6 bases). V dropped 5 bases and J dropped 7 bases, with 21 bases sitting between them. There are 15 residues in the CDR3. The germline gives CDR1 SGHNT, CDR2 YYREEE (reference sequence). The CDR3 is CASRPREWGASEAFF. In nucleotides, the CDR3 is TGTGCCAGCAGGCCCCGGGAGTGGGGGGCGAGTGAAGCTTTCTTT.